This T cell receptor beta chain was recovered during a study of shared clonotypes between healthy human individuals. General study results and limits: Blood alone was sampled, and tissue repertoires likely differ. Generally, naive subsets came out with larger estimated richness than memory subsets.

The ends lost 5 bases at V and 6 bases at J; junction bases unmatched: 10. Germline values: CDR1 SGDLS, CDR2 YYNGEE. This CDR3 spans 16 amino acids. The data were produced by immunoSEQ multiplex PCR, yet TCRdb's version contains in-frame clones alone and is incomplete. The sample records about 1.1 million clones, about four fifths being singletons. About this clone: Antigen specificity is unknown.

Nashville, Tennessee was home to all donors, who were Caucasian adults. The TCR comes from a man aged 18-30 years in good health. Some clones in this sample may be carry-over from other donors' samples. This rearrangement joins TRBV9 to TRBJ2-1; 11 bases map to TRBD2. The sequenced sample was memory CD4+ T cells from PBMCs. Described subset: CD45RA-negative fraction. The CDR3 loop is CASSAISGRAGNEQFF. The CDR3 DNA follows: TGTGCCAGCAGTGCCATTAGCGGGAGGGCCGGCAATGAGCAGTTCTTC.